The 18 T cell receptor beta chains below all came from one sample that was sequenced in a study of CD8 T cells in Susac syndrome. The RNA input was roughly 0.45 to 1 ug, and it was reverse transcribed with random hexamers. Each CDR3 protein gets one entry after TCRdb re-called the immunoSEQ multiplex PCR reads with MiXCR. The sample contains roughly 100,000 distinct CDR3 sequences, less than 95% of which appear only once. The sample taken for sequencing was CD8+ T cells from PBMCs. Receptors were obtained from a human donor with Susac syndrome.

The chain employs TRBV14 and TRBJ2-5, with D tentatively TRBD1 (6 bases). This CDR3 is 16 amino acids long. The V gene lost 1 base and the J gene lost 3 bases, with 15 bases spanning the gap. Germline loops: CDR1 SGHDN, CDR2 FVKESK. The CDR3 sequence: CASSQAPGAREETQYF. CDR3 bases: TGTGCCAGCAGCCAAGCCCCAGGGGCCAGGGAAGAGACCCAGTACTTC.

The rearrangement links TRBV6-1 to TRBJ2-2; maybe TRBD2 (6 bases). From germline, CDR1 is MNHNS and CDR2 SASEGT. V was shortened by 4 bases and J by 7 bases, with 10 bases between the two germline ends. The CDR3 runs to 13 residues. CDR3: CASSGPEGGELFF. Here the CDR3 DNA reads TGTGCCAGCAGTGGGCCGGAGGGCGGGGAGCTGTTTTTT.

In this sample, this clonotype turned up once. This chain connects TRBV15 to TRBJ1-2; D unclear. Germline CDR1 is LNHNV and CDR2 is YYDKDF (reference sequence). The CDR3 has 13 amino acids. V shed 5 bases and J shed 4 bases, with 11 bases lying between them. In DNA form, the CDR3 reads TGTGCCACCAGCGACGGACGGAGCTATGGCTACACCTTC. It specifies CATSDGRSYGYTF.

The chain uses TRBV27 and TRBJ1-1; D is ambiguous. Germline V CDR1 and CDR2: MNHEY, SMNVEV (reference sequence). The CDR3 length is 15 residues. The ends were cut back, 5 bases at V and 0 bases at J, with 13 bases in the middle. The CDR3: CASSHTSSMNTEAFF. The CDR3 DNA reads as TGTGCCAGCAGTCACACTTCTTCGATGAACACTGAAGCTTTCTTT.

This chain joins TRBV7-3 and TRBJ2-1; 12 positions agree with TRBD2. CDR1 is SGHTA, CDR2 FQGTGA, per germline. The CDR3 contains 16 residues. The ends lost 1 base at V and 4 bases at J; junction bases unmatched: 2. The CDR3 DNA follows: TGTGCCAGCAGCTTAATTGGACTAGCGGGGTACAATGAGCAGTTCTTC. Translating it yields CASSLIGLAGYNEQFF.

J is TRBJ2-7 and V is TRBV5-4, with D perhaps assigned TRBD1 or TRBD2 (5 bases each). The V gene lost 4 bases and the J gene lost 5 bases, with 13 bases spanning the gap. Germline V gene sequence: CDR1 SGHNT, CDR2 YYREEE (reference sequence). The CDR3 length is 13 residues. The CDR3 bases are TGTGCCAGCAGCCCCCGGGACGGTGACGAGCAGTACTTC. Translation: CASSPRDGDEQYF.

V usage is TRBV12-3 or TRBV12-4 and J usage is TRBJ2-7, with D perhaps TRBD2 (7 bases). V gave up 3 bases and J gave up 0 bases, with 12 bases separating them. The CDR3 runs to 15 residues. In DNA form, the CDR3 reads TGTGCCAGCAGTTTCGAGGGGGGGAGCTCCTACGAGCAGTACTTC. Translating gives CASSFEGGSSYEQYF.

This clonotype was picked up a small number of times. The rearrangement uses TRBV9 and TRBJ2-2; D not certain. This CDR3 has 12 amino acids. Trimming stripped 5 bases from V and 0 bases from J, with 2 bases between. Germline V lookup: CDR1 SGDLS, CDR2 YYNGEE. The CDR3 region is CASSANTGELFF. CDR3 sequence (DNA): TGTGCCAGCAGTGCGAACACCGGGGAGCTGTTTTTT.

This clonotype was detected only once. The gene calls are TRBV20-1 and TRBJ2-3; D remains ambiguous. V lost 3 bases and J 3 bases, leaving 22 bases between the germline ends. CDR3 length: 17 amino acids. CDR1 DFQATT and CDR2 SNEGSKA come from the germline V gene (reference sequence). CDR3 amino acids: CSASPTLERDKTDTQYF. CDR3 coding DNA: TGCAGTGCTAGCCCTACTCTCGAGCGTGATAAGACAGATACGCAGTATTTT.

The chain couples TRBV4-1 to TRBJ2-7, with TRBD1 matching over 10 bases. Looked up from germline, CDR1 is MGHRA and CDR2 is YSYEKL. CDR3 length: 18 residues. The V segment lost 0 bases and the J segment 3 bases; nucleotides outside the gene matches: 11. The CDR3 loop is CASSQDPPGQGIDYEQYF. CDR3 sequence (DNA): TGCGCCAGCAGCCAAGACCCCCCGGGACAGGGGATAGACTACGAGCAGTACTTC.

The V and J genes are TRBV9 and TRBJ1-5; D is unresolved. The CDR3 length is 13 residues. The germline gives CDR1 SGDLS, CDR2 YYNGEE. Trimming removed 0 bases from V and 7 bases from J, with 8 bases in between. The CDR3 bases are TGTGCCAGCAGCGTAGAGCCAGGACAGCCCCAGCATTTT. Encoded protein: CASSVEPGQPQHF.

The chain combines TRBV20-1 with TRBJ2-7; D is ambiguous. The CDR3 extends over 13 amino acids. Germline loops: CDR1 DFQATT, CDR2 SNEGSKA (reference sequence). Trimming pared 0 bases from V and 4 bases from J, leaving 10 bases between. The CDR3 sequence is CSAREAVRYEQYF. In DNA, the CDR3 is TGCAGTGCTAGAGAGGCAGTCCGGTACGAGCAGTACTTC.

The chain couples TRBV11-2 to TRBJ2-7, with 7 bases matching TRBD1. The V segment lost 4 bases and the J segment 3 bases; nucleotides outside the gene matches: 6. Germline assignment: CDR1 SGHAT and CDR2 FQNNGV. CDR3 length: 14 amino acids. The CDR3 loop is CASSWGTESYEQYF. The DNA for the CDR3 is TGTGCCAGCAGCTGGGGGACAGAGAGCTACGAGCAGTACTTC.

The V call is TRBV28, the J call TRBJ2-7, with D possibly being TRBD2 (6 bases). Trimming took off 3 bases at V and 6 bases at J, with 12 bases between the two ends. This CDR3 region has 13 residues. Germline CDR1 and CDR2: MDHEN and SYDVKM. CDR3 DNA sequence: TGTGCCAGCAGTTTTTTGCTAGCGTTCGAGCAGTACTTC. This translates into CASSFLLAFEQYF.

Only one count was recorded for this clonotype. This chain connects TRBV20-1 to TRBJ2-5; D is possibly TRBD2 (6 bases). Trimming shortened V by 3 bases and J by 3 bases, and 8 bases separated the two germline ends. Germline CDR1 DFQATT, CDR2 SNEGSKA (reference sequence). This CDR3 comprises 12 residues. The CDR3 sequence: CSARTGEETQYF. DNA of the CDR3: TGCAGTGCTAGGACGGGGGAAGAGACCCAGTACTTC.

This clonotype was seen more than once but under ten times. This sequence joins TRBV4-1 and TRBJ2-3; D possibly corresponds to TRBD2 (5 bases). V lost 5 bases and J lost 6, with 15 bases in between. Germline V CDR1 and CDR2: MGHRA, YSYEKL. This CDR3 contains 14 residues. The CDR3 nucleotides read TGCGCCAGCAGCGGGCCCAGTGGCGGGGATACGCAGTATTTT. It codes for CASSGPSGGDTQYF.

V gene TRBV11-3 combines with J gene TRBJ2-7, with a possible D match to TRBD2 (5 bases). V dropped 4 bases and J dropped 5 bases, with 9 bases sitting between them. The V gene's germline CDR1 is SGHNT and CDR2 YENEEA. The CDR3 sequence is 12 residues long. The CDR3 DNA is TGTGCCAGCAGCTCACTAGAGGACGAGCAGTACTTC. This gives the protein CASSSLEDEQYF.

V gene TRBV15 combines with J gene TRBJ2-3; D remains ambiguous. The CDR3 covers 15 residues. The germline CDR1 and CDR2 sequences are LNHNV and YYDKDF (reference sequence). V was cut by 1 base and J by 0 bases, with 8 bases left in between. The CDR3 region is CATSRGEDSTDTQYF. CDR3 in DNA: TGTGCCACCAGCAGAGGAGAGGACAGCACAGATACGCAGTATTTT.